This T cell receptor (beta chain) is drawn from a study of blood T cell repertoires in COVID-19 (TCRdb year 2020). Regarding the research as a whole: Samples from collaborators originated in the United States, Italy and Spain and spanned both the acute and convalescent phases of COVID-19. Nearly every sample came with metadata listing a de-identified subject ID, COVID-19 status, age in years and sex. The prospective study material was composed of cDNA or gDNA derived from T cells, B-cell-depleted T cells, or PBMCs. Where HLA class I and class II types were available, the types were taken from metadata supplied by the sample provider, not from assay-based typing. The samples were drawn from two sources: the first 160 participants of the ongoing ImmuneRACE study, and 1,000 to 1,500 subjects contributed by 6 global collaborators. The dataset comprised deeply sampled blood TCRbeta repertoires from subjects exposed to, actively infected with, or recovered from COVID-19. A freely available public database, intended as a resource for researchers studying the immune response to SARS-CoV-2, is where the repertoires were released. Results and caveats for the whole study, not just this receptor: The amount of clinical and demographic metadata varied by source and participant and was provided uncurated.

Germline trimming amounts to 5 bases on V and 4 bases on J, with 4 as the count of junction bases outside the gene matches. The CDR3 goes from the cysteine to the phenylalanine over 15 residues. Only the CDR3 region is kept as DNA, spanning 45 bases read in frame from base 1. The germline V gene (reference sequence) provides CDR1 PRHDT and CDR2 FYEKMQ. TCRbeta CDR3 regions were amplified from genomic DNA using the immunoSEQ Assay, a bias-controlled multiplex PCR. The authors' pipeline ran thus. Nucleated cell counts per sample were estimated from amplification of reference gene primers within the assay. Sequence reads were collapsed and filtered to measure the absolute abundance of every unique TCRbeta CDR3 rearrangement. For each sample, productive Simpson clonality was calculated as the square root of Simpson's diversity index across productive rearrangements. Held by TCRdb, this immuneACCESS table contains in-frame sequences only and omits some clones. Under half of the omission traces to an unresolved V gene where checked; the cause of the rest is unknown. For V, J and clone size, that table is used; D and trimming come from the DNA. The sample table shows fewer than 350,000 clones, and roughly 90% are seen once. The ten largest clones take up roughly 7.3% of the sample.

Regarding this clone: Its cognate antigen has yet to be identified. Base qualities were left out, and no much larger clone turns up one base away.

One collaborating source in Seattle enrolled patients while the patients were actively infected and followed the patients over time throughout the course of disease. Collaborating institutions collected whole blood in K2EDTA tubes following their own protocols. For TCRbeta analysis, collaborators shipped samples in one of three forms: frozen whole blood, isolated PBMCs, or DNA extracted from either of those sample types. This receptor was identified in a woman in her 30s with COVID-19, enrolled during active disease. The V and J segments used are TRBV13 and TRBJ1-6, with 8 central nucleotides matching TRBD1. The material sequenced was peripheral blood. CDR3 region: CASSADRGYNSPLHF. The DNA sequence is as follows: TGTGCCAGCAGCGCCGACAGGGGTTATAATTCACCCCTCCACTTT. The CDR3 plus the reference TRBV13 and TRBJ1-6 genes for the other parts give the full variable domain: AAGVIQSPRHLIKEKRETATLKCYPIPRHDTVYWYQQGPGQDPQFLISFYEKMQSDKGSIPDRFSAQQFSDYHSELNMSSLELGDSALYFCASSADRGYNSPLHFGNGTRLTVT.